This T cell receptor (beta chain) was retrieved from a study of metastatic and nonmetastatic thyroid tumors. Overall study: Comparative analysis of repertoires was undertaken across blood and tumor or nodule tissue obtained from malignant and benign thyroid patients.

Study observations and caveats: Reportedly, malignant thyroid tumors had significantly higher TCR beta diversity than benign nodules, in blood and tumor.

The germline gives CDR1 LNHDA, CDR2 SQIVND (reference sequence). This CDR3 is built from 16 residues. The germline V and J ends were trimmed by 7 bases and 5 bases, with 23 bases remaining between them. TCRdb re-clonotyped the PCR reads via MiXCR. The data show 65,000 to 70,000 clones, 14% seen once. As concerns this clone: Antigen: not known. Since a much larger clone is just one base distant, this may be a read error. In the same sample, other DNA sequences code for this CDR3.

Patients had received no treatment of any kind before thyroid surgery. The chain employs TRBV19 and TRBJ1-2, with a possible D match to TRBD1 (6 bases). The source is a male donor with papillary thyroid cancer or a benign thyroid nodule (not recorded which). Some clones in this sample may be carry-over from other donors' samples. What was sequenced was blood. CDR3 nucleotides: TGTGCCAGTACACCGGGACATTCTGTGGCACGTTATGGCTACACCTTC. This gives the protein CASTPGHSVARYGYTF. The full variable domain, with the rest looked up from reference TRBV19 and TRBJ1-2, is DGGITQSPKYLFRKEGQNVTLSCEQNLNHDAMYWYRQDPGQGLRLIYYSQIVNDFQKGDIAEGYSVSREKKESFPLTVTSAQKNPTAFYLCASTPGHSVARYGYTFGSGTRLTVV.